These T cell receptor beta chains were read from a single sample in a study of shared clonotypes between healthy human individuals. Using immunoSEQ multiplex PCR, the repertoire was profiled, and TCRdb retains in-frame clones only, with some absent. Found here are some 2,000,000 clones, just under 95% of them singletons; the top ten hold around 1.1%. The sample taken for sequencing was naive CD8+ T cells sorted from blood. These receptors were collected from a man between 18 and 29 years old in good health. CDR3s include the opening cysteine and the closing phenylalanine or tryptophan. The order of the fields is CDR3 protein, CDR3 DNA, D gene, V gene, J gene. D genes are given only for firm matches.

CDR3aa: CASSEDQFHTANEKLFF
CDR3nt: TGTGCCAGCAGCGAAGACCAATTCCATACGGCTAATGAAAAACTGTTTTTT
d_gene: NA
v_gene: TRBV11-2
j_gene: TRBJ1-4

CDR3aa: CASHGQGQETQYF
CDR3nt: TGTGCCAGCCATGGACAGGGGCAAGAGACCCAGTACTTC
d_gene: TRBD1
v_gene: TRBV13
j_gene: TRBJ2-5

CDR3aa: CASEDRIQETQYF
CDR3nt: TGTGCCAGCGAGGACAGAATCCAAGAGACCCAGTACTTC
d_gene: NA
v_gene: TRBV7-9
j_gene: TRBJ2-5

CDR3aa: CASSVEPGPNEKLFF
CDR3nt: TGTGCCAGCAGCGTAGAACCGGGACCCAATGAAAAACTGTTTTTT
d_gene: NA
v_gene: TRBV9
j_gene: TRBJ1-4

CDR3aa: CSVEDSSYTF
CDR3nt: TGCAGCGTTGAAGACAGTTCCTACACCTTC
d_gene: NA
v_gene: TRBV29-1
j_gene: TRBJ1-2

CDR3aa: CASSQDPPPGQGSMGEKLFF
CDR3nt: TGCGCCAGCAGCCAAGATCCCCCACCGGGACAGGGGTCGATGGGTGAAAAACTGTTTTTT
d_gene: TRBD1
v_gene: TRBV4-3
j_gene: TRBJ1-4

CDR3aa: CASSPSGSSYNEQFF
CDR3nt: TGTGCCAGCTCACCTAGCGGGAGCTCCTACAATGAGCAGTTCTTC
d_gene: TRBD2
v_gene: TRBV18
j_gene: TRBJ2-1

CDR3aa: CASSVTSGRGGTDTQYF
CDR3nt: TGTGCCAGCAGTGTAACTAGCGGGAGGGGAGGCACAGATACGCAGTATTTT
d_gene: TRBD2
v_gene: TRBV2
j_gene: TRBJ2-3

CDR3aa: CASSTHQGASYNEQFF
CDR3nt: TGTGCCAGCAGCACTCACCAGGGGGCTTCCTACAATGAGCAGTTCTTC
d_gene: TRBD1
v_gene: TRBV7-9
j_gene: TRBJ2-1

CDR3aa: CASSLRGLKGYEQYF
CDR3nt: TGTGCCAGCAGTTTACGCGGACTGAAGGGCTACGAGCAGTACTTC
d_gene: NA
v_gene: TRBV27
j_gene: TRBJ2-7

CDR3aa: CAISESRGLQYEQYF
CDR3nt: TGTGCCATCAGTGAGTCCCGGGGGTTACAGTACGAGCAGTACTTC
d_gene: NA
v_gene: TRBV10-3
j_gene: TRBJ2-7

CDR3aa: CASSSSGTGFYEQYF
CDR3nt: TGTGCCAGCAGCTCTTCCGGGACAGGGTTTTACGAGCAGTACTTC
d_gene: TRBD1
v_gene: TRBV7-2
j_gene: TRBJ2-7

CDR3aa: CASSLEGREPDTQYF
CDR3nt: TGTGCCAGCAGCTTAGAGGGCAGGGAGCCAGATACGCAGTATTTT
d_gene: NA
v_gene: TRBV13
j_gene: TRBJ2-3

CDR3aa: CASSEGLADYNEQFF
CDR3nt: TGTGCCAGCAGTGAAGGGCTAGCGGACTACAATGAGCAGTTCTTC
d_gene: TRBD2
v_gene: TRBV6-1
j_gene: TRBJ2-1

CDR3aa: CASSLEGTGGEKLFF
CDR3nt: TGTGCCAGCAGCTTGGAAGGGACAGGGGGCGAAAAACTGTTTTTT
d_gene: TRBD1
v_gene: TRBV5-6
j_gene: TRBJ1-4

CDR3aa: CASSPRTGDYEQYF
CDR3nt: TGCGCCAGCAGCCCGAGGACAGGGGATTACGAGCAGTACTTC
d_gene: TRBD1
v_gene: TRBV4-1
j_gene: TRBJ2-7

CDR3aa: CASRGTGSGNTIYF
CDR3nt: TGTGCCAGCAGGGGCACAGGCTCTGGAAACACCATATATTTT
d_gene: NA
v_gene: TRBV2
j_gene: TRBJ1-3

CDR3aa: CASSRTRGTEAFF
CDR3nt: TGTGCCAGCAGTCGAACCAGGGGCACTGAAGCTTTCTTT
d_gene: NA
v_gene: TRBV7-2
j_gene: TRBJ1-1

CDR3aa: CASSESSGSSYNEQFF
CDR3nt: TGCGCCAGCAGTGAATCTAGCGGGAGCTCCTACAATGAGCAGTTCTTC
d_gene: TRBD2
v_gene: TRBV10-2
j_gene: TRBJ2-1

CDR3aa: CATSTRGSDQPQHF
CDR3nt: TGTGCCACCAGCACGAGGGGTAGCGATCAGCCCCAGCATTTT
d_gene: NA
v_gene: TRBV15
j_gene: TRBJ1-5